This is a list of T cell receptor beta chains from one sample in a study of neurological immune-mediated disorders. MiXCR was run by TCRdb on the 5' RACE reads, yielding one entry per CDR3 protein. The sample lists more than 50,000 distinct CDR3 sequences, 7% to 10% seen once, with under 2.5% in the top ten. The sequencing input was PBMCs. These receptor sequences come from a woman aged 40 to 50 in good health. Each CDR3 is given with its conserved first and last residue. Each record gives: V gene, J gene, CDR3 protein.

>TRBV6-4|TRBJ1-4
CASSASMAEKLFF
>TRBV20-1|TRBJ2-7
CSASQGASYEQYF
>TRBV29-1|TRBJ1-1
CSVAGPMNTEAFF
>TRBV9|TRBJ2-7
CASSGQGVGYEQYF
>TRBV10-3|TRBJ2-1
CAISEVANEQFF
>TRBV20-1|TRBJ2-3
CSARDPGETDTQYF
>TRBV4-3|TRBJ2-3
CASSQGGWGADTQYF
>TRBV12-5|TRBJ2-5
CASGLGGQRGETQYF
>TRBV20-1|TRBJ1-4
CSAQGNLGEKLFF
>TRBV5-1|TRBJ1-1
CASSSRGVNTEAFF
>TRBV24-1|TRBJ2-1
CATSQLAGGSSYNEQFF
>TRBV6-5|TRBJ2-3
CASSPSGTENTDTQYF
>TRBV20-1|TRBJ1-6
CSAIGDPDSPLHF
>TRBV5-1|TRBJ2-7
CASSLAARYEQYF
>TRBV12-3/TRBV12-4|TRBJ2-7
CASGRTGTSDEQYF
>TRBV4-1|TRBJ1-2
CASSRQGEAGYTF
>TRBV7-2|TRBJ2-5
CASSLYIGTAGETQYF
>TRBV6-1|TRBJ2-3
CASSELPVGPDTQYF
>TRBV7-7|TRBJ2-5
CASSSTERGRGTQYF
>TRBV5-1|TRBJ1-4
CASSFPWDRREKLFF
>TRBV9|TRBJ2-7
CASSPQDSSYEQYF
>TRBV7-2|TRBJ1-1
CASSSTGLGEAFF
>TRBV20-1|TRBJ2-7
CSARWFTGRAGQYEQYF
>TRBV12-3/TRBV12-4|TRBJ2-2
CASSLTGGIDGELFF
>TRBV9|TRBJ1-6
CASSTSPGGQGNSPLHF
>TRBV6-5|TRBJ2-6
CASSYSGPRFSGANVLTF
>TRBV5-1|TRBJ2-7
CASSQNTYEQYF